This T cell receptor (beta chain) was documented in a study of blood T cell repertoires in COVID-19. Overall study: Samples taken during acute and convalescent COVID-19 were collected in the United States, Italy and Spain.

Participant age was about 18 to 95 years, and participants resided in about two dozen US areas. V shed 6 bases and J shed 2 bases, with 11 bases lying between them. CDR3 size: 13 residues. Produced via immunoSEQ multiplex PCR; TCRdb's table is partial and in-frame only. Of roughly 230,000 clones in the sample, about nine tenths were seen once. Sequenced sample: PBMCs or T cells enriched from blood (not recorded which). The sequence was collected from a man in his thirties or forties in a cohort exposed to, infected with or recovered from COVID-19 (not recorded which). The V gene is TRBV12-3 or TRBV12-4, the J gene TRBJ2-7; TRBD1 is a possible D gene (5 bases). CDR3 in DNA: TGTGCCAGCAGCCCCGACAGTACCTACGAGCAGTACTTC. Encoded protein: CASSPDSTYEQYF.